Given below is one TCR beta chain in context. Antigen: not known. The data were taken from a study of CD4 T cells in relation to SARS-CoV-2 and coronaviruses. Repertoires were generated with immunoSEQ multiplex PCR, while TCRdb's copy carries only in-frame clones and drops some. The data show approximately 41,000 clones, approximately 84% seen once. The V end was cut by 7 bases, the J end by 4 bases, with 11 bases between. The germline gives CDR1 MGHDK, CDR2 SYGVNS. CDR3 length: 14 amino acids. Material for sequencing was naive CD4+ T cells from PBMCs, cultured in vitro. Noted subset: naive CD4+ T cells isolated by negative enrichment. This clonotype originated in an adult with COVID-19. The chain carries TRBV25-1 and TRBJ1-6; TRBD1 is a possible D gene (6 bases). The DNA of the CDR3 is TGTGCCAGCACTCAGACAGGTTATAATTCACCCCTCCACTTT. Amino acids: CASTQTGYNSPLHF.